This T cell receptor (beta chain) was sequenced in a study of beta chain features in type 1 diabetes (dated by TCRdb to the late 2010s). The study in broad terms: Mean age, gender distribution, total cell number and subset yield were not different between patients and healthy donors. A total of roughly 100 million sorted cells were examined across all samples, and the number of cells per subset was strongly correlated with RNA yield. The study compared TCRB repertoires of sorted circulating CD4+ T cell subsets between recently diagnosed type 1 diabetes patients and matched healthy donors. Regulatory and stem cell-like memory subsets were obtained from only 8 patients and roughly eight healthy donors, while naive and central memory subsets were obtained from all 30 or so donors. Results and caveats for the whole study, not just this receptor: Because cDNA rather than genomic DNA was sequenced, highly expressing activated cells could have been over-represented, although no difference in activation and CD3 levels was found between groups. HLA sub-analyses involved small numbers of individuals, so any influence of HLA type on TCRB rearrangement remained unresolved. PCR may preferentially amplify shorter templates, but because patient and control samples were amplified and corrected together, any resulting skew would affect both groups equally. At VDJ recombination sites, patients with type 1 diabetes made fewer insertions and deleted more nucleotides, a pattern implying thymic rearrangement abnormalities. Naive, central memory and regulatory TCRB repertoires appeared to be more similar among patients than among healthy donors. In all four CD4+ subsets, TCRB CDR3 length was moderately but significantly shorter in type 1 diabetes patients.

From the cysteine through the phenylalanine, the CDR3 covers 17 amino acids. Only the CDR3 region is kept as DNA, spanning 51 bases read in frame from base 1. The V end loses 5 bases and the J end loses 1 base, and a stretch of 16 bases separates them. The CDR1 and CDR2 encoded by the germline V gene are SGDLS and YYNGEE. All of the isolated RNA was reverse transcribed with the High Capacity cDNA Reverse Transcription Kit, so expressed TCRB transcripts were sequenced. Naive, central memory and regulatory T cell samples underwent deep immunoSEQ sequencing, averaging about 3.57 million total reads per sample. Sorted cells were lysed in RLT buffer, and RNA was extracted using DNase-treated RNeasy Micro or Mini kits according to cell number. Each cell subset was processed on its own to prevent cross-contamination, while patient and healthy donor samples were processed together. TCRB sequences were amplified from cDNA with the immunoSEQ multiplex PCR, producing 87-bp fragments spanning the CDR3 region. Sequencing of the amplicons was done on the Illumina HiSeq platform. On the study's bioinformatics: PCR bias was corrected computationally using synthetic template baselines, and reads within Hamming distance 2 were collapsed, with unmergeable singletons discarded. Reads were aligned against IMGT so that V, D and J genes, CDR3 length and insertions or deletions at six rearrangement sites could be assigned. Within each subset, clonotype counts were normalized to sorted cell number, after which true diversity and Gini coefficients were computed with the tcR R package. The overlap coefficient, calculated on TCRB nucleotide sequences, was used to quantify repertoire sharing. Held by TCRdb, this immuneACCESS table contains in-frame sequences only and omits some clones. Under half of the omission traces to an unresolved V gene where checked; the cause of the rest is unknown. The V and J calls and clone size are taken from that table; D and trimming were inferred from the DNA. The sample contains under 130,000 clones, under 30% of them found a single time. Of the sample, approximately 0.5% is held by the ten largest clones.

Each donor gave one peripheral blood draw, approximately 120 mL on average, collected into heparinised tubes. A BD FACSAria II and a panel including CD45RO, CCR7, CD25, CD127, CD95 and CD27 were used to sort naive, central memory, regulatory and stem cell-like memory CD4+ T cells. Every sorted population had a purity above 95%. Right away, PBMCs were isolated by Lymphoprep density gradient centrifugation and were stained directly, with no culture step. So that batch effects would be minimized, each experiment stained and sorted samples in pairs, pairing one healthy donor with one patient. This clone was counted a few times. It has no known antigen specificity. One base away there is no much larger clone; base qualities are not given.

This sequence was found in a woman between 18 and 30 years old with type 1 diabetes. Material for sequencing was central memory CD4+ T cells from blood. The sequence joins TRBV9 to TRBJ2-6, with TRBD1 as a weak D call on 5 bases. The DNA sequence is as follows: TGTGCCAGCAGTATGGGGCAGGGAAGTTCTGGGGCCAACGTCCTGACTTTC. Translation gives CASSMGQGSSGANVLTF.